This T cell receptor (beta chain) came from a study of T cell responses to AZD1222 COVID-19 vaccine. Only in-frame clones appear in the TCRdb table, and some are missing; sequencing was by immunoSEQ multiplex PCR. In the table there are about 120,000 clones, approximately 86% of which are singletons. Pooled samples include second doses given at about 4 or 12 weeks. Concerning this clone: The antigen remains unidentified.

Study-wide results and limits: It was only after the peak T cell response that any repertoires were sampled.

CDR1 LNHDA and CDR2 SQIVND come from the germline V gene (reference sequence). V was trimmed by 6 bases and J by 2 bases, leaving 8 bases between them. The CDR3 is made up of 13 amino acids. Sequences were derived from peripheral blood, sampled 28 days after the second AZD1222 dose. The sequence derives from an adult who received the AZD1222 COVID-19 vaccine. V and J are TRBV19 and TRBJ1-5; D is unresolved. The CDR3 is CASRDNRNQPQHF. The CDR3 DNA is TGTGCCAGTAGAGACAACCGCAATCAGCCCCAGCATTTT.